This TCR beta chain was sequenced in a study of blood T cells in healthy people across ages. Study information: Capture by template switching was about one barcoded beta molecule per two T cells.

This clonotype was counted many times. For the second PCR, which ran for 7 to 11 cycles, a sample-barcoded 5' primer and a J-beta primer mix were used. Per-sample output comprised a minimum of 2.5 million paired-end reads containing CDR3. MiXCR was run by TCRdb on the 5' RACE reads, yielding one entry per CDR3 protein. The table shows some 690,000 distinct CDR3 sequences, with 22% occurring only once. Looked up from germline, CDR1 is SGHRS and CDR2 is YFSETQ. The germline V and J ends were trimmed by 2 bases and 0 bases, with 7 bases remaining between them. This CDR3 has 14 residues. This receptor was obtained from a man between 65 and 79 years old in good health. The chain carries TRBV5-1 and TRBJ2-3, with a tentative D call TRBD2 (5 bases). Sequencing was done on a sample of blood. The CDR3 loop reads CASSFSGSTDTQYF. The CDR3 DNA is TGCGCCAGCAGCTTTTCGGGAAGCACAGATACGCAGTATTTT.